This T cell receptor beta chain was sequenced during a study of T cells in Graves' hyperthyroidism and ophthalmopathy. Notes on the study in general: A model of 13 V-J features distinguished ophthalmopathy from stable hyperthyroidism.

Pregnant or lactating patients were excluded, as were those with uncontrolled infection or other autoimmune disease. RNA transcripts yielded amplified TCR beta CDR3 regions. First-round RT-PCR of the TCR CDR3 relied on the HTBI primer set. TCRdb used MiXCR to reprocess the multiplex PCR reads, holding one entry per CDR3 protein. In the table there are some 570,000 distinct CDR3 sequences, 15% to 20% of which are singletons. This clonotype occurred many times. Its specificity is unknown. The CDR3 is 12 amino acids. In germline, CDR1 is PRHDT, CDR2 FYEKMQ (reference sequence). V lost 1 base and J 10 bases, leaving 10 bases between the germline ends.

This clonotype originated in a woman aged 18-30 years with Graves' ophthalmopathy. Sequencing input: blood. V usage is TRBV13 and J usage is TRBJ1-1; tentatively, D is TRBD1 (6 bases). CDR3 sequence: CASSLDRVGAFF. In DNA form, the CDR3 reads TGTGCCAGCAGCTTAGACAGGGTGGGAGCTTTCTTT.